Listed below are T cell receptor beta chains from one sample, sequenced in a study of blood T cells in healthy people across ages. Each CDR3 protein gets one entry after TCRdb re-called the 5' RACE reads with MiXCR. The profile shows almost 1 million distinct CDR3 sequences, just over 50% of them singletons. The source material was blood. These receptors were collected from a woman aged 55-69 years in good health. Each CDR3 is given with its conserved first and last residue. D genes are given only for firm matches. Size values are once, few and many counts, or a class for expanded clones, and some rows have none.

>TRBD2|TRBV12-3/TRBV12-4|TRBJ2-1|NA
CASSLRTSRDNEQFF
TGTGCCAGCAGTTTACGGACTAGTAGGGACAATGAGCAGTTCTTC
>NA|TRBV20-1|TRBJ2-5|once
CSAHGDLDEQYF
TGCAGTGCTCACGGGGATCTCGATGAGCAGTACTTC
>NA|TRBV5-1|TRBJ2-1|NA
CASSQGSRNNEQFF
TGCGCCAGCAGTCAGGGGAGTAGAAACAATGAGCAGTTCTTC
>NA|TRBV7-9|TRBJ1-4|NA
CASSAPGYSGEKLFF
TGTGCCAGCAGCGCCCCAGGGTATTCCGGGGAAAAACTGTTTTTT
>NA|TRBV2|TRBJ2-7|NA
CARSKLSSYEQYF
TGTGCCAGGTCCAAGCTGAGCTCCTACGAGCAGTACTTC
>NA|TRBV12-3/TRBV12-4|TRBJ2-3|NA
CASTYSGDTQYF
TGTGCCAGCACCTATAGCGGAGATACGCAGTATTTT
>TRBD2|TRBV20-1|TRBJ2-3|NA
CSASVLAASTDTQYF
TGCAGTGCTAGTGTACTAGCGGCTAGCACAGATACGCAGTATTTT
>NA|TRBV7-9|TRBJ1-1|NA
CASSLVGRLFTEAFF
TGTGCCAGCAGCTTAGTAGGGCGCCTCTTCACTGAAGCTTTCTTT
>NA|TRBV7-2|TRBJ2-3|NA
CASGLRGVSTDTQYF
TGTGCCAGCGGACTCAGGGGAGTTAGCACAGATACGCAGTATTTT
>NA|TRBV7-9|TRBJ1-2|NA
CASSPGTEFSYGYTF
TGTGCCAGCAGCCCAGGGACCGAATTCTCTTATGGCTACACCTTC
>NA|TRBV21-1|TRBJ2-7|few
CASSKTLGQPYPPEQYF
TGTGCCAGCAGCAAAACCCTCGGACAGCCCTATCCCCCCGAGCAGTACTTC
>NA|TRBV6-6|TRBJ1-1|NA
CASSRPQDMNTEAFF
TGTGCCAGCAGCCGCCCACAGGACATGAACACTGAAGCTTTCTTT
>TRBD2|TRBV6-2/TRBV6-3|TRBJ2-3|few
CASSHHPPGGRADTQYF
TGTGCCAGCAGTCACCATCCTCCGGGCGGGAGAGCAGATACGCAGTATTTT
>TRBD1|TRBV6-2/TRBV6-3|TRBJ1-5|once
CASTYDRVRQPQHF
TGTGCCAGCACCTACGACAGGGTGAGGCAGCCCCAGCATTTT
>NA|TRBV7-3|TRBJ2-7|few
CASSFSGGGPYEQYF
TGTGCCAGCAGCTTTAGCGGAGGGGGCCCTTACGAGCAGTACTTC
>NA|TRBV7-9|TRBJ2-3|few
CASSLGTTTSDTQYF
TGTGCCAGCAGCTTAGGGACAACGACTTCAGATACGCAGTATTTT
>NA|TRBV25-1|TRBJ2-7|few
CASSAKGVGSEQYF
TGTGCCAGCAGTGCGAAGGGTGTGGGTAGCGAGCAGTACTTC
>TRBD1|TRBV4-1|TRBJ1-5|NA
CASSPQGQGDQPQHF
TGCGCCAGCAGCCCCCAGGGACAGGGGGATCAGCCCCAGCATTTT
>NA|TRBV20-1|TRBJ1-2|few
CSATGLANYGYTF
TGCAGTGCGACGGGACTGGCTAACTATGGCTACACCTTC
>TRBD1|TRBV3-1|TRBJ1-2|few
CASSSGGVLYGYTF
TGTGCCAGCAGCTCAGGGGGCGTTCTGTATGGCTACACCTTC
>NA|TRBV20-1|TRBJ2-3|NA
CSARDIDTGIGQYF
TGCAGTGCTAGAGATATAGATACGGGAATTGGGCAGTATTTT
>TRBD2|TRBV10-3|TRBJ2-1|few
CALGIAGGSYNEQFF
TGTGCCCTAGGAATAGCGGGAGGCTCCTACAATGAGCAGTTCTTC
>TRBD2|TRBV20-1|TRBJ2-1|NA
CSARDPSSGSNNEQFF
TGCAGTGCTAGAGATCCCTCGAGCGGGAGCAACAATGAGCAGTTCTTC
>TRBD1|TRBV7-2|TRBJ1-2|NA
CASSLRTGSSNYGYTF
TGTGCCAGCAGCTTACGGACAGGGTCGTCAAACTATGGCTACACCTTC
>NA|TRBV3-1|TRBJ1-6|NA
CASGLSGPVHF
TGTGCCAGTGGCTTATCGGGTCCGGTCCACTTT
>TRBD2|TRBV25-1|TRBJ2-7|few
CASSPRGLATYEQYF
TGTGCCAGCAGCCCTCGGGGACTAGCGACCTACGAGCAGTACTTC
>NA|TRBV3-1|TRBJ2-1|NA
CASSVVYDEQFF
TGTGCCAGCAGCGTGGTGTACGATGAGCAGTTCTTC
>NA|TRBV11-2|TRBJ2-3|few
CASSSGASTDTQYF
TGTGCCAGCAGCTCAGGGGCTAGCACAGATACGCAGTATTTT
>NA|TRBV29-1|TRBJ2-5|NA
CSIGGPTGASRSLAQETQYF
TGCAGCATCGGGGGTCCCACAGGGGCTAGCAGGAGTCTCGCGCAAGAGACCCAGTACTTC
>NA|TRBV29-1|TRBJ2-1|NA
CSVVGSVLGEGSYNEQFF
TGCAGCGTTGTGGGCAGCGTACTAGGGGAAGGCTCCTACAATGAGCAGTTCTTC
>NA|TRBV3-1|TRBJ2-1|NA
CASSQGGAETYNEQFF
TGTGCCAGCAGCCAAGGTGGGGCGGAAACCTACAATGAGCAGTTCTTC
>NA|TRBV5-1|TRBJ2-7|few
CASSLAAGGLYEQYF
TGCGCCAGCAGCTTGGCGGCCGGCGGACTCTACGAGCAGTACTTC
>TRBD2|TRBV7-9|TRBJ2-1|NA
CVSSLAHPETLAGVFNEQFF
TGTGTCAGCAGCTTAGCGCATCCCGAAACACTAGCGGGGGTTTTCAATGAGCAGTTCTTC
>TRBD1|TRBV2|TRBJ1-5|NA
CASSETLTGGNQPQHF
TGTGCCAGCAGTGAAACTTTAACAGGGGGCAATCAGCCCCAGCATTTT
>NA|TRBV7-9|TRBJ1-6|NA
CASTGGEGSPLHF
TGTGCCAGCACCGGAGGGGAAGGTTCACCCCTCCACTTT
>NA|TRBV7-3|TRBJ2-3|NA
CASSWGVSRTDTQYF
TGTGCCAGCAGCTGGGGGGTCAGCCGGACAGATACGCAGTATTTT
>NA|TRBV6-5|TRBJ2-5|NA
CASSYERGSQETQYF
TGTGCCAGCAGTTACGAACGGGGTAGCCAAGAGACCCAGTACTTC
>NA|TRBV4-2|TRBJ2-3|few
CASSQIGGGDQHTQYF
TGTGCCAGCAGCCAGATAGGGGGGGGAGACCAGCATACGCAGTATTTT
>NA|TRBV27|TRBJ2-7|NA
CASSLVIVQQSSYEQYF
TGTGCCAGCAGTTTAGTGATAGTGCAACAAAGCTCCTACGAGCAGTACTTC
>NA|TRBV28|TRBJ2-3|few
CASSLGLGASTDTQYF
TGTGCCAGCAGTTTGGGACTGGGGGCTAGCACAGATACGCAGTATTTT
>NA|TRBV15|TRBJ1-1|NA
CATSKGASGDTEAFF
TGTGCCACCAGCAAAGGGGCATCAGGGGACACTGAAGCTTTCTTT
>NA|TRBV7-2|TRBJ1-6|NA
CASSSDLSPLHF
TGTGCCAGCAGCTCAGATCTTTCACCCCTCCACTTT
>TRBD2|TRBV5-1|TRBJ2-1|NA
CASSLAFGTSGRNEQFF
TGCGCCAGCAGCTTGGCTTTCGGAACTAGCGGGAGGAATGAGCAGTTCTTC
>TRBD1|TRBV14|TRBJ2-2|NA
CASSQRTGIGELFF
TGTGCCAGCAGCCAAAGGACAGGGATCGGGGAGCTGTTTTTT
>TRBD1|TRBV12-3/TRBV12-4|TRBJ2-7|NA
CASSLAGGTGYEQYF
TGTGCCAGCAGTTTAGCAGGGGGCACGGGCTACGAGCAGTACTTC
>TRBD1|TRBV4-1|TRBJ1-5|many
CASSRTGGNQPQHF
TGTGCCAGCAGCCGGACAGGGGGGAATCAGCCCCAGCATTTT
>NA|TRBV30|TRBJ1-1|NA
CAWTPGHMNTEAFF
TGTGCCTGGACCCCGGGACACATGAACACTGAAGCTTTCTTT
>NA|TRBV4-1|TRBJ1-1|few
CASSQVSGTEAFF
TGCGCCAGCAGCCAAGTCAGCGGCACTGAAGCTTTCTTT
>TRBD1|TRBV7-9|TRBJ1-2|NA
CASSHGRKQGANSASYGYTF
TGTGCCAGCAGCCATGGGAGAAAGCAGGGGGCTAATTCCGCTTCCTATGGCTACACCTTC